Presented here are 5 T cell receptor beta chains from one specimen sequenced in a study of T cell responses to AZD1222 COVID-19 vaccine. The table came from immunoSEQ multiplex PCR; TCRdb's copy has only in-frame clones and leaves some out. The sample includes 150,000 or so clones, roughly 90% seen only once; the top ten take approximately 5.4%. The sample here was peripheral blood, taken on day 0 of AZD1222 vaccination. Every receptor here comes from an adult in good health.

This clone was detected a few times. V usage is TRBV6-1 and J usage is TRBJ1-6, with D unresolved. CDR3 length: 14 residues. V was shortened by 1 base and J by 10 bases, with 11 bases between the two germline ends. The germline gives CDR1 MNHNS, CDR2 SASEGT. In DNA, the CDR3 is TGTGCCAGCAGTGAAGGGGTTTTGCGGTCACCCCTCCACTTT. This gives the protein CASSEGVLRSPLHF.

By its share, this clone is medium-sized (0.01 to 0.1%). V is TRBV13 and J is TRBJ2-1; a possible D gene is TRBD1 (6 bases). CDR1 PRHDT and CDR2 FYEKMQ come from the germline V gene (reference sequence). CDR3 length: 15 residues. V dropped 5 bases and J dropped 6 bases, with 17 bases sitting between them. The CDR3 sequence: CASSEQGPTLNEQFF. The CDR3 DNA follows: TGTGCCAGCAGCGAACAGGGCCCAACTCTCAATGAGCAGTTCTTC.

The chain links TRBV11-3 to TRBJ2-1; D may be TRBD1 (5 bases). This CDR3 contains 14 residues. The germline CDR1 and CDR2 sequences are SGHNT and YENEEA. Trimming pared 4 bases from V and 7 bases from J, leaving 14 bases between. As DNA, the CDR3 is TGTGCCAGCAGCTCCTCAGCAGGGTCTAATGAGCAGTTCTTC. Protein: CASSSSAGSNEQFF.

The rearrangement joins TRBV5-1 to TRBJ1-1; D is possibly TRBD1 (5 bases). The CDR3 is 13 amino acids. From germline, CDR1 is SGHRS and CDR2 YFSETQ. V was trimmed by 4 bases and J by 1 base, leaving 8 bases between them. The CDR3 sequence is CASSKDTNTEAFF. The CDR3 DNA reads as TGCGCCAGCAGCAAGGACACGAACACTGAAGCTTTCTTT.

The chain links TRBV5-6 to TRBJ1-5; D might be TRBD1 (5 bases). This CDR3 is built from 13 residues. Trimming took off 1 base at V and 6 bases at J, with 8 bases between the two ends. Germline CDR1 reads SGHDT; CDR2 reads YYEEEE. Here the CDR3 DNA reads TGTGCCAGCAGCTTGAACAGGCTTCAGCCCCAGCATTTT. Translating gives CASSLNRLQPQHF.